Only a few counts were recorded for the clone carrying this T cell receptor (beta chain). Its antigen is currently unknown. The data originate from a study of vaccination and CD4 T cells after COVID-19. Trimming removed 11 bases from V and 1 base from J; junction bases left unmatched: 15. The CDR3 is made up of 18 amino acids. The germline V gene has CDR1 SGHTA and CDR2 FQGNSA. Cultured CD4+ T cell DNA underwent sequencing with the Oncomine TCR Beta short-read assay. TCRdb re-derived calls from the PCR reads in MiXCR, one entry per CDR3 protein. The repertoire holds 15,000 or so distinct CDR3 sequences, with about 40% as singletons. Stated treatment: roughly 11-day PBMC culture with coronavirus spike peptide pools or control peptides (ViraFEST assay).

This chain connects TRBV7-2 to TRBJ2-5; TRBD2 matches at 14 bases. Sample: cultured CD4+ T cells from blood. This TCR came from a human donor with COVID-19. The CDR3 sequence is CAGGRGLAGGRPQETQYF. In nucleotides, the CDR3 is TGTGCCGGTGGACGTGGACTAGCGGGGGGCCGACCCCAAGAGACCCAGTACTTC.